This paragraph covers one TCR beta chain sequence. What it binds is not known. The data were taken from a study of T cell responses to AZD1222 COVID-19 vaccine. Study-wide points: Among spike-specific TCRs, nearly half reportedly target unmutated variant regions. Donors skewed white British and female; clonal diversity was possibly underestimated.

Method: immunoSEQ multiplex PCR; TCRdb's copy keeps in-frame clones and lacks some. The sample includes roughly 170,000 clones, about nine tenths seen only once; the top ten take around 3%. The CDR3 length is 15 residues. Germline assignment: CDR1 MDHEN and CDR2 SYDVKM. The V end was cut by 5 bases, the J end by 0 bases, with 14 bases between. The sequence derives from an adult in good health. The sample consisted of peripheral blood, taken on day 0 of AZD1222 vaccination. The V call is TRBV28, the J call TRBJ2-7; D not resolved. The CDR3 loop reads CASSPPGGSSYEQYF. As DNA, the CDR3 is TGTGCCAGCAGTCCACCCGGTGGTAGCTCCTACGAGCAGTACTTC.